This TCR beta chain was identified during a study of CD4 and CD8 cells across lung adenocarcinoma regions. Via MiXCR, TCRdb re-called the PCR reads, giving one row per CDR3 protein. The sample includes approximately 3,000 distinct CDR3 sequences, 50% to 75% of them seen just once. Donors had localized lung adenocarcinoma, a non-small cell lung cancer. This TCR was recovered from a female donor with lung adenocarcinoma. The CD4 and CD8 labels of this study may be unreliable. The specimen sequenced was CD4+ T cells from the margin of a lung tumor.

DNA of the CDR3: TGTGCCAGCAGCTTGATCAATGGCGGCCAGTGGAATGAGCAGTTCTTC. Its protein is CASSLINGGQWNEQFF. The gene calls are TRBV7-6 and TRBJ2-1; D is undetermined. The CDR3 contains 16 residues. V lost 3 bases and J lost 7, with 19 bases in between. The germline V gene encodes CDR1 SGHVS and CDR2 FNYEAQ.